This TCR beta chain came from a study of Graves' ophthalmopathy and Graves' hyperthyroidism. Study information: Blood was drawn at initial diagnosis, before any treatment.

The sample holds many counts of this clonotype. Its antigen remains unknown. Scientists amplified the TCR beta CDR3 regions from RNA transcripts. The workflow started with a first-round RT-PCR run with HTBI primers and then moved on to a second-round multiplex PCR. Via MiXCR, TCRdb re-called the multiplex PCR reads, giving one row per CDR3 protein. The data contain 350,000 to 450,000 distinct CDR3 sequences, about 17% of them singletons. Ophthalmopathic donors had moderate-to-severe activity, CAS ≥3 and NOSPECS ≥4, with disease that had lasted under 3 months. Broader study findings: Among thyroid clonotypes expanded above 0.001 frequency, most also appeared in blood. Discrimination between ophthalmopathy and stable hyperthyroidism by a 13-signature model showed about 85% sensitivity and less than 84% specificity.

This CDR3 has 16 amino acids. Germline trimming cut 0 bases from V and 2 bases from J; bases unmatched to any gene: 5. Per the germline V gene, CDR1 is LGHNA and CDR2 is YSLEER. The sample taken for sequencing was peripheral blood. This receptor was taken from a young woman with Graves' ophthalmopathy. This chain joins TRBV4-3 and TRBJ2-5; TRBD1 agrees at 8 bases. The CDR3 reads CASSQDRQGPQETQYF. CDR3 coding DNA: TGCGCCAGCAGCCAAGATCGACAGGGGCCTCAAGAGACCCAGTACTTC.